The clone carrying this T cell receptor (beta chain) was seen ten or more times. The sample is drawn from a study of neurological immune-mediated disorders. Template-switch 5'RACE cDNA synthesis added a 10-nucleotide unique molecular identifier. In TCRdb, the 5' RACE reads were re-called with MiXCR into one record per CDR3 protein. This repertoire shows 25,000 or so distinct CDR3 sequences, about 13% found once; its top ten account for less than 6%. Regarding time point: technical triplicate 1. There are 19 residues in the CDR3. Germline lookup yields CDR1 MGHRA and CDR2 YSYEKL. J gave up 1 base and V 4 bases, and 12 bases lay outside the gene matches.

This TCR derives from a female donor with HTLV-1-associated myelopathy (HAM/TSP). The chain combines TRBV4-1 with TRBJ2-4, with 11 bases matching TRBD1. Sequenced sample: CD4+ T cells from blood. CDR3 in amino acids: CASSRDRGAHGSAKNIQYF. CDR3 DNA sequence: TGCGCCAGCAGCCGGGACAGGGGGGCCCATGGGAGCGCCAAAAACATTCAGTACTTC.